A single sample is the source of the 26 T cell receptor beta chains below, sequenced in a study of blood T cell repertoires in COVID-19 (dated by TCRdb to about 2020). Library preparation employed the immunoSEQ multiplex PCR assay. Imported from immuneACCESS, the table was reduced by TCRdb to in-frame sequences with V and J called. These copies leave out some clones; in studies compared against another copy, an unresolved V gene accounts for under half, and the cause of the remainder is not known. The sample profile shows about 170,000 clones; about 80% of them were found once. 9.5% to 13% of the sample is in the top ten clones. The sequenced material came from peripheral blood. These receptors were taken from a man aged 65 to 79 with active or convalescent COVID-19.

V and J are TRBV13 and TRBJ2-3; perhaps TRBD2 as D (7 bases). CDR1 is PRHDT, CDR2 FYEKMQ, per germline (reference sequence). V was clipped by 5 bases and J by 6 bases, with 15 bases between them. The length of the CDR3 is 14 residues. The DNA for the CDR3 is TGTGCCAGCAGCGCTCAAGGGGGGGCTGATACGCAGTATTTT. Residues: CASSAQGGADTQYF.

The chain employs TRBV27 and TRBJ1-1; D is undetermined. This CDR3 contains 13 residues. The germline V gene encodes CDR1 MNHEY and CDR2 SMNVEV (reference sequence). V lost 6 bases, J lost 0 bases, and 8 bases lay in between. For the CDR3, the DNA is TGTGCCAGCAGGGAGAATCTGAACACTGAAGCTTTCTTT. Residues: CASRENLNTEAFF.

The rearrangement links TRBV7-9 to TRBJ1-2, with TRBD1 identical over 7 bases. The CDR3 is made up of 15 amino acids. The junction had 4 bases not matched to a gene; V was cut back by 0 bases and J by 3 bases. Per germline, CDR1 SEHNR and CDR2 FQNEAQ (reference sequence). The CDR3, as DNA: TGTGCCAGCAGCTTAGCCTTGACAGGGTACTATGGCTACACCTTC. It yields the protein CASSLALTGYYGYTF. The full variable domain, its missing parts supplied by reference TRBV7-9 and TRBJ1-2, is DTGVSQNPRHKITKRGQNVTFRCDPISEHNRLYWYRQTLGQGPEFLTYFQNEAQLEKSRLLSDRFSAERPKGSFSTLEIQRTEQGDSAMYLCASSLALTGYYGYTFGSGTRLTVV.

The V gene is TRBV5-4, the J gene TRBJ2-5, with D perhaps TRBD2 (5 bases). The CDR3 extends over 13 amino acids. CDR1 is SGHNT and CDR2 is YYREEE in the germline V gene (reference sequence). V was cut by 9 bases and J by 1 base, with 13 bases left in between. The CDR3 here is CATREDFQETQYF. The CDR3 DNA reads TGTGCCACCCGAGAGGACTTCCAAGAGACCCAGTACTTC.

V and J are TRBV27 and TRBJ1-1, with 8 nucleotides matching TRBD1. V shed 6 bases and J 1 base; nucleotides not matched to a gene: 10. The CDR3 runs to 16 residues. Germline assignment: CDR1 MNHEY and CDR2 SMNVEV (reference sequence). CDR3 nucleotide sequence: TGTGCCAGCAGAATCGGACAGGGACGAAAGAACACTGAAGCTTTCTTT. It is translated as CASRIGQGRKNTEAFF.

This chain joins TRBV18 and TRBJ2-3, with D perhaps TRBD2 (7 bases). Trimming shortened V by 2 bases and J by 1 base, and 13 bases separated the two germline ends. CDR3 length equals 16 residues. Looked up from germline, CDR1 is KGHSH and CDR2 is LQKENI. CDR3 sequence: CASSPRGGAGTDTQYF. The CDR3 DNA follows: TGTGCCAGCTCACCAAGGGGGGGAGCCGGCACAGATACGCAGTATTTT. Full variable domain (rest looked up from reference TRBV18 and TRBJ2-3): NAGVMQNPRHLVRRRGQEARLRCSPMKGHSHVYWYRQLPEEGLKFMVYLQKENIIDESGMPKERFSAEFPKEGPSILRIQQVVRGDSAAYFCASSPRGGAGTDTQYFGPGTRLTVL.

CDR3 nucleotide sequence: TGTGCCAGCTCGCCAGGACAGGCCCACTATGGCTACACCTTC. Its translation is CASSPGQAHYGYTF. V usage is TRBV18 and J usage is TRBJ1-2; 7 bases agree with TRBD1. Germline assignment: CDR1 KGHSH and CDR2 LQKENI. CDR3 length: 14 residues. The V segment lost 6 bases and the J segment 3 bases; nucleotides outside the gene matches: 7.

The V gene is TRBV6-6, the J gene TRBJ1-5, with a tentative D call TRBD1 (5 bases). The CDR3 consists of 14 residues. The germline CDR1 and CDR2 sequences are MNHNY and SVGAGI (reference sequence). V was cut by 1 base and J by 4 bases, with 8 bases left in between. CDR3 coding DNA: TGTGCCAGCAGTTACTGGGCAGGGAATCAGCCCCAGCATTTT. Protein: CASSYWAGNQPQHF.

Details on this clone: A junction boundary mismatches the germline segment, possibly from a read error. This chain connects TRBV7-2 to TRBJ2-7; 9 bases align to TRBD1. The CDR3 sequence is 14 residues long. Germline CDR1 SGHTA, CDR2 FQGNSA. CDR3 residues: CANSHGQGQYEQYF. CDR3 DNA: TGTGCCAACAGCCATGGACAGGGGCAGTACGAGCAGTACTTC.

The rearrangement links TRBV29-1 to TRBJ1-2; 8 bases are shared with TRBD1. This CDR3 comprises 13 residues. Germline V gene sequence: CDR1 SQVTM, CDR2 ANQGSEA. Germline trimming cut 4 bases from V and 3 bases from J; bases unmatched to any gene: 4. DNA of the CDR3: TGCAGCGTTGGAGGACAGGGCGACTATGGCTACACCTTC. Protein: CSVGGQGDYGYTF.

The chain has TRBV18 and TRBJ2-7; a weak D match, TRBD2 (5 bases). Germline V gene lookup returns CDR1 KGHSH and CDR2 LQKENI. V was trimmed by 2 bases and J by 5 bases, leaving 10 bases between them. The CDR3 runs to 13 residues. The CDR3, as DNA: TGTGCCAGCTCACCAATGCTGGAGGACGAGCAGTACTTC. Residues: CASSPMLEDEQYF. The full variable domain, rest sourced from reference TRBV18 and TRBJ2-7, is NAGVMQNPRHLVRRRGQEARLRCSPMKGHSHVYWYRQLPEEGLKFMVYLQKENIIDESGMPKERFSAEFPKEGPSILRIQQVVRGDSAAYFCASSPMLEDEQYFGPGTRLTVT.

DNA of the CDR3: TGTGCCAGCAGCTTAGGGTTGAGCGGGAGGGGGTACGAGCAGTACTTC. Translating it yields CASSLGLSGRGYEQYF. The chain employs TRBV11-2 and TRBJ2-7; 10 positions match TRBD2. Germline V lookup: CDR1 SGHAT, CDR2 FQNNGV. The CDR3 contains 16 residues. The junction had 7 bases not matched to a gene; V was cut back by 1 base and J by 4 bases.

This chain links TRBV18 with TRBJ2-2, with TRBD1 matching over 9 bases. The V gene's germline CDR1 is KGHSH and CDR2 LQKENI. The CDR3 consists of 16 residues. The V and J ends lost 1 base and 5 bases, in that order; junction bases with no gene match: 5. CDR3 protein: CASSPLPGQGTGELFF. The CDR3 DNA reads TGTGCCAGCTCACCACTTCCGGGACAGGGAACCGGGGAGCTGTTTTTT.

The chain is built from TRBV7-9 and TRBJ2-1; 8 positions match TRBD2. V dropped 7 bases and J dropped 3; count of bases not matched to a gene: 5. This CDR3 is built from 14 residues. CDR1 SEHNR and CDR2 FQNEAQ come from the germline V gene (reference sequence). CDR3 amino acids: CASTTGTSYNEQFF. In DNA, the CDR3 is TGTGCCAGCACGACCGGGACTAGCTACAATGAGCAGTTCTTC.

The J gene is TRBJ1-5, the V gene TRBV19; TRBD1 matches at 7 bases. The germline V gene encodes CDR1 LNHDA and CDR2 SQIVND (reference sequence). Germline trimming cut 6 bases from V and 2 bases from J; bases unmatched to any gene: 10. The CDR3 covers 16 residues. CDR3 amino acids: CASSRGLFSRNQPQHF. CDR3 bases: TGTGCCAGTAGCAGGGGGTTATTTTCTCGCAATCAGCCCCAGCATTTT.

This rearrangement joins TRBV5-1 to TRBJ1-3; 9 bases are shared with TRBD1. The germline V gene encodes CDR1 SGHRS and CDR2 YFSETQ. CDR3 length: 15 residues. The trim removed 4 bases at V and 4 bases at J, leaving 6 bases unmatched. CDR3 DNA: TGCGCCAGCAGCCCCGAGGGGACAGGGGGAAACACCATATATTTT. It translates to CASSPEGTGGNTIYF.

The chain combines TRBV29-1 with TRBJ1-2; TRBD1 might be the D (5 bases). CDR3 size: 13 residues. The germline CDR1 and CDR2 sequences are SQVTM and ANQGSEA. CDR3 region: CSAQSRADYGYTF. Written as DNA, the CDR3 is TGCAGTGCTCAGAGCAGGGCCGACTATGGCTACACCTTC.

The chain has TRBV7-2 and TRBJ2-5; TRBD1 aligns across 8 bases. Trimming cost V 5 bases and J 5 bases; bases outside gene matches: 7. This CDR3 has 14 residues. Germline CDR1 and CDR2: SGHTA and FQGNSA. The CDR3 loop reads CASSRDRGGETQYF. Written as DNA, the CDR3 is TGTGCCAGCAGCCGTGACAGGGGTGGGGAGACCCAGTACTTC. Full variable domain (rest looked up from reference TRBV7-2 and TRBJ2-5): GAGVSQSPSNKVTEKGKDVELRCDPISGHTALYWYRQSLGQGLEFLIYFQGNSAPDKSGLPSDRFSAERTGGSVSTLTIQRTQQEDSAVYLCASSRDRGGETQYFGPGTRLLVL.

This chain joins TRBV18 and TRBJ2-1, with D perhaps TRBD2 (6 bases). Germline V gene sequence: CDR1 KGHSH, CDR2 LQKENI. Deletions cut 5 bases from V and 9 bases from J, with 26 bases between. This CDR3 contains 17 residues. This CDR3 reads CASSSGKGLDGSPEQFF. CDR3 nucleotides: TGTGCCAGCTCATCAGGGAAAGGTTTGGACGGGAGCCCTGAGCAGTTCTTC.

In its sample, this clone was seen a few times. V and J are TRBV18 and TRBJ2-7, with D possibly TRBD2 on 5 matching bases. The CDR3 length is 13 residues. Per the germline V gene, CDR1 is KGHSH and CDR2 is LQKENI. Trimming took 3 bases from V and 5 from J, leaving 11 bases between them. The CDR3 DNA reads TGTGCCAGCTCACCCCCGGGGTTAAACGAGCAGTACTTC. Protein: CASSPPGLNEQYF.

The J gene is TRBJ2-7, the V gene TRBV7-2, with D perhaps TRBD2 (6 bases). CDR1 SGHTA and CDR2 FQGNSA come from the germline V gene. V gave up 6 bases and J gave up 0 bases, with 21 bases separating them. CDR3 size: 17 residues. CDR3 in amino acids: CASSYRDSTSSSYEQYF. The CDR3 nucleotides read TGTGCCAGCAGTTACCGGGACTCCACCTCGAGCTCCTACGAGCAGTACTTC. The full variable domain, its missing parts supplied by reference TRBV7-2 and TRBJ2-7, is GAGVSQSPSNKVTEKGKDVELRCDPISGHTALYWYRQSLGQGLEFLIYFQGNSAPDKSGLPSDRFSAERTGGSVSTLTIQRTQQEDSAVYLCASSYRDSTSSSYEQYFGPGTRLTVT.

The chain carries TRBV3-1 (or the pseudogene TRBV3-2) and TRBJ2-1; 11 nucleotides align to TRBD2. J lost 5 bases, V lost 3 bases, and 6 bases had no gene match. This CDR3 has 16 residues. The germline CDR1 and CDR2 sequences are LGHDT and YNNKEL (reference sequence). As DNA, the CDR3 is TGTGCCAGCAGCCAGGTTAGCGGGGGGGCCGACAATGAGCAGTTCTTC. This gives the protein CASSQVSGGADNEQFF.

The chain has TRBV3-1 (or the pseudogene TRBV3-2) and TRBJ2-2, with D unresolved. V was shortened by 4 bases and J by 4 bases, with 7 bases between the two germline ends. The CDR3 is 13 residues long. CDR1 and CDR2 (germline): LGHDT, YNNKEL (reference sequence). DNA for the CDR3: TGTGCCAGCAGCCTCCTCGGCACCGGGGAGCTGTTTTTT. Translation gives CASSLLGTGELFF.

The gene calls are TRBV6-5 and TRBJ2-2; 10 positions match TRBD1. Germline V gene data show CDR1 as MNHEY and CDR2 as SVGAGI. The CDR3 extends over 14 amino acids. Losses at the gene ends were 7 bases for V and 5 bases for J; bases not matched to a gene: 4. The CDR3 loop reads CASKRTGGTGELFF. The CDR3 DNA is TGTGCCAGCAAACGGACAGGGGGAACCGGGGAGCTGTTTTTT.

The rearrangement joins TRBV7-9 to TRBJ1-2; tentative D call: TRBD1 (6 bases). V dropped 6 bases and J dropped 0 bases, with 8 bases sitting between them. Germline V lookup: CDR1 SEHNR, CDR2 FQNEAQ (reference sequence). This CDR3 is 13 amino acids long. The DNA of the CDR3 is TGTGCCAGCAGGGCAGGGGCTAACTATGGCTACACCTTC. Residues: CASRAGANYGYTF.

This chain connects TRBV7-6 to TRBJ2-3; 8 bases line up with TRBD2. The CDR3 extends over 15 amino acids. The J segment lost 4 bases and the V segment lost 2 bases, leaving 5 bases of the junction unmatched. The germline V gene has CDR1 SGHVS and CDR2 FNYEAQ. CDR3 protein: CASSLIGGASDTQYF. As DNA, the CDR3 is TGTGCCAGCAGCTTAATCGGGGGGGCTTCAGATACGCAGTATTTT.